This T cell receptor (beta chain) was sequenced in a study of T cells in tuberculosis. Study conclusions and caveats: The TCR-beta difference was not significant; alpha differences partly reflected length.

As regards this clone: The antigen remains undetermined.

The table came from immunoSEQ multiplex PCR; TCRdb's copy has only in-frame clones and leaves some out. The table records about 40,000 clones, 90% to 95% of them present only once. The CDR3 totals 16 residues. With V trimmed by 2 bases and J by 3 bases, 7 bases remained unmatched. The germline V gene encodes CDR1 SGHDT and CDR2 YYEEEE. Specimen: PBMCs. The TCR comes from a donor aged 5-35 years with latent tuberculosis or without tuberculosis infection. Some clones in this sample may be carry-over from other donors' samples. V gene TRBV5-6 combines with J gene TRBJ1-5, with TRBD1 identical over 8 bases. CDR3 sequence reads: CASSLEGQGYNQPQHF. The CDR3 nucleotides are TGTGCCAGCAGCTTAGAAGGACAGGGATACAATCAGCCCCAGCATTTT.